Detailed here is one TCR beta chain. The target antigen is unknown. The data originate from a study of T cell responses to AZD1222 COVID-19 vaccine. Study-wide results and caveats: Repertoires were collected only later (after the peak T cell response had occurred). Donors were mostly white British, more females; clonal diversity possibly underestimated. Only five or six AZD1222 recipients tested seropositive at baseline. Receipt of two AZD1222 doses was followed by a rise in Spike-specific TCR breadth and depth.

Sequencing was performed with immunoSEQ multiplex PCR; in TCRdb, only in-frame clones are kept and a portion is missing. The repertoire holds 90,000 to 150,000 clones, with more than 80% as singletons. CDR1 and CDR2 from the germline V gene are MDHEN and SYDVKM. The CDR3 extends over 16 amino acids. V lost 6 bases to trimming and J lost 1 base; unmatched junction nucleotides: 9. The chain carries TRBV28 and TRBJ1-5; 7 bases match TRBD1. The source was peripheral blood, collected 28 days after the second dose of the MenACWY control vaccine. The receptor was derived from an adult who received the MenACWY meningococcal vaccine as a control. In DNA, the CDR3 is TGTGCCAGCAGGAGAGGGACAGCCGGCAGCAATCAGCCCCAGCATTTT. Translation: CASRRGTAGSNQPQHF. Supplemented by reference TRBV28 and TRBJ1-5, the full variable domain reads DVKVTQSSRYLVKRTGEKVFLECVQDMDHENMFWYRQDPGLGLRLIYFSYDVKMKEKGDIPEGYSVSREKKERFSLILESASTNQTSMYLCASRRGTAGSNQPQHFGDGTRLSIL.